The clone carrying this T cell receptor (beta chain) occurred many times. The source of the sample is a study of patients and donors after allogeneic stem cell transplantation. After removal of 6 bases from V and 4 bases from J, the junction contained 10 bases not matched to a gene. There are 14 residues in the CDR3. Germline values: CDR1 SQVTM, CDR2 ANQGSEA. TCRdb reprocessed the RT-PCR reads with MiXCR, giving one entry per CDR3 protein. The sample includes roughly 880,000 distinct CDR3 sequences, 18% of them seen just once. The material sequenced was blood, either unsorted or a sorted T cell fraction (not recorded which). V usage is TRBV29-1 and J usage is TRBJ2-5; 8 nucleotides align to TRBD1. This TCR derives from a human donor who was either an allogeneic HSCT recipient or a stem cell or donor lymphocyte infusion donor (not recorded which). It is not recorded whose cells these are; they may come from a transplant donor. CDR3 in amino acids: CSVKGQEMRETQYF. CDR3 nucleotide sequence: TGCAGCGTCAAGGGACAGGAGATGCGAGAGACCCAGTACTTC.